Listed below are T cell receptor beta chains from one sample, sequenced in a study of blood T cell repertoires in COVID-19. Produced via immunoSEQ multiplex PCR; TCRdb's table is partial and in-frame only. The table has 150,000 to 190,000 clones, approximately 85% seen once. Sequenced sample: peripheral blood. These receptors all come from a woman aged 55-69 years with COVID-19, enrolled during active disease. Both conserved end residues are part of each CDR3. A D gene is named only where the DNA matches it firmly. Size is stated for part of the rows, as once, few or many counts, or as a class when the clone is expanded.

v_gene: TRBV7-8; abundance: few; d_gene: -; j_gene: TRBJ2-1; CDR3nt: TGTGCCAGCAGCTTAGCTTCAACGGGGGCCTACAATGAGCAGTTCTTC; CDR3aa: CASSLASTGAYNEQFF
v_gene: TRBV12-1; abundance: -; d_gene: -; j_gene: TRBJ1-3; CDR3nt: TGTGCCAGCAGCCAAGACAGGAGCTCTGGAAACACCATATATTTT; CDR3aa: CASSQDRSSGNTIYF
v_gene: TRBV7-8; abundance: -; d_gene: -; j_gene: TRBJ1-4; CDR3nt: TGTGCCAGCAGCTTAGCGCGTCTGACTAATGAAAAACTGTTTTTT; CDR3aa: CASSLARLTNEKLFF
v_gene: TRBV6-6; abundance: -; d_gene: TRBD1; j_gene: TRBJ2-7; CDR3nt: TGTGCCAGCAGTGGGACAGGGGGCTCCTACGAGCAGTACTTC; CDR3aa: CASSGTGGSYEQYF
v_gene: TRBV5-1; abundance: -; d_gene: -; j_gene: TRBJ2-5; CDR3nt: TGCGCCAGCAGCTCGGGACTGGCACAAGAGACCCAGTACTTC; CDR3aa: CASSSGLAQETQYF
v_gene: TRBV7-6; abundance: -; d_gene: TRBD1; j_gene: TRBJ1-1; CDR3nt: TGTGCCAGCAGCGGCGGGACAGTAAGATCCACTGAAGCTTTCTTT; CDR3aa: CASSGGTVRSTEAFF
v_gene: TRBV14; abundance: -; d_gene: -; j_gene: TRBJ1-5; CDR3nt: TGTGCCAGCAGCCAAGGGGCAGGGAATCAGCCCCAGCATTTT; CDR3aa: CASSQGAGNQPQHF
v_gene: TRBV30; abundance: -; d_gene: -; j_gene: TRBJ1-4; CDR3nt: TGTGCCTGGAGTCGCCGGGACATCGGGAAACTGTTTTTT; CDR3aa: CAWSRRDIGKLFF
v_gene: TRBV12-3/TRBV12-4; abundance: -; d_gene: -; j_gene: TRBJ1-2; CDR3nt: TGTGCCAGCAGTTTCGGTTCTAACTATGGCTACACCTTC; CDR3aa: CASSFGSNYGYTF
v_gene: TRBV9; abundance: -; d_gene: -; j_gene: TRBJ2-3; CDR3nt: TGTGCCAGCAGCGTAGAACAGGCACAGGGTACGCAGTATTTT; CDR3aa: CASSVEQAQGTQYF
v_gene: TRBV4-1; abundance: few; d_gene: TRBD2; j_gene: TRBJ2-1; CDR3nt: TGCGCCAGCAGCCAAGTTACCGGGACTAGCGGGTACAATGAGCAGTTCTTC; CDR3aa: CASSQVTGTSGYNEQFF
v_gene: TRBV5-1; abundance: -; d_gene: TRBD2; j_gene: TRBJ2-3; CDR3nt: TGCGCCAGCAGCTTTATGATGGGAGGGGGCACAGATACGCAGTATTTT; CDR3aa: CASSFMMGGGTDTQYF
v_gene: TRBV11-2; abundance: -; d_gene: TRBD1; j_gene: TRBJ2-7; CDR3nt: TGTGCCAGCAGCTCCACCGCTCGACAGGGAGTCAGGGAGCAGTACTTC; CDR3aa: CASSSTARQGVREQYF
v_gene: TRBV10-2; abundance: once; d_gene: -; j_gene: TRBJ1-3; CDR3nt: TGCGCCAGCAGACTTGAGCCGTCCGGAAACACCATATATTTT; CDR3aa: CASRLEPSGNTIYF
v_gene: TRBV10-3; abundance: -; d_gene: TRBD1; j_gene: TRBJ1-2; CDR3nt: TGTGCCCTCGGACAGGGGGCCCGAGGTGGCTACACCTTC; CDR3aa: CALGQGARGGYTF
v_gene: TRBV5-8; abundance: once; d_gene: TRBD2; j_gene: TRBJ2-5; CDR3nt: TGTGCCAGCAGCTCCCCGGGACTACTAGGGAGGACCCAGTACTTC; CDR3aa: CASSSPGLLGRTQYF
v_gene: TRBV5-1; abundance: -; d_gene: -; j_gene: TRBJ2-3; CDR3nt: TGCGCCAGCAGCCCTCGACTGCTCGGGGATACGCAGTATTTT; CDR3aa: CASSPRLLGDTQYF